The sequence of this T cell receptor beta chain was determined in a study of blood T cell repertoires in COVID-19. Germline CDR1 is SQVTM and CDR2 is ANQGSEA. The CDR3 is 14 amino acids. Between the trimmed V and J ends, which lost 5 bases and 5 bases, there was a span of 19 bases. Measured with immunoSEQ multiplex PCR; TCRdb has only the in-frame clones, and not every one. The data hold about 150,000 clones, with 79% observed a single time. The sample was PBMCs or T cells enriched from blood (not recorded which). The sequence came from a woman aged 70-85 years in a cohort exposed to, infected with or recovered from COVID-19 (not recorded which). This chain links TRBV29-1 with TRBJ2-7, with D perhaps TRBD1 (6 bases). This chain's CDR3 is CSVIQGSARDEQYF. In nucleotides, the CDR3 is TGCAGCGTTATACAGGGAAGCGCAAGGGACGAGCAGTACTTC.